These 8 T cell receptor beta chains were all obtained from the same sample, sequenced in a study of identical twins. TCRdb analysed the 5' RACE reads with MiXCR anew, one entry per CDR3 protein. The data contain 200,000 to 250,000 distinct CDR3 sequences, about 7.5% of them seen just once; the ten biggest clones take up roughly 5%. The data were also submitted as part of a second study, on yellow fever vaccine responses in identical twins.

Specimen: CD8+ T cells sorted from blood. All receptors come from a woman under 30 in good health.

This clonotype has at least ten counts. The chain couples TRBV5-6 to TRBJ1-5, with 7 nucleotides matching TRBD1. The germline gives CDR1 SGHDT, CDR2 YYEEEE. This CDR3 is built from 15 residues. Trimming cost V 4 bases and J 6 bases; bases outside gene matches: 10. CDR3 nucleotides: TGTGCCAGCAGCCGAAGACAGGGTCGGCGTCAGCCCCAGCATTTT. Translation: CASSRRQGRRQPQHF.

This clonotype has at least ten counts. V usage is TRBV28 and J usage is TRBJ2-7; D gene unclear. CDR3 length: 11 residues. Between the trimmed V and J ends, which lost 6 bases and 7 bases, there was a span of 10 bases. CDR1 MDHEN and CDR2 SYDVKM come from the germline V gene. The CDR3 DNA reads TGTGCCAGCAGCCCATTAGTTGAGCAGTACTTC. Translating gives CASSPLVEQYF.

The chain joins TRBV4-1 to TRBJ2-7; the D is unclear. Germline loops: CDR1 MGHRA, CDR2 YSYEKL. The ends were cut back, 0 bases at V and 6 bases at J, with 15 bases in the middle. The CDR3 is 15 amino acids. In DNA, the CDR3 is TGCGCCAGCAGCCAAGATACGGGCTTATCGCGCGAGCAGTACGTC. Its protein product is CASSQDTGLSREQYV.

This chain connects TRBV7-9 to TRBJ2-1; 10 bases are a match to TRBD2. V lost 1 base and J lost 9; bases outside the gene matches: 9. Germline loops: CDR1 SEHNR, CDR2 FQNEAQ (reference sequence). The CDR3 runs 16 residues. CDR3 DNA sequence: TGTGCCAGCAGCTTAGTTTGGCTAGCGGGGGACGGTGAGCAGTTCTTC. As protein: CASSLVWLAGDGEQFF.

The table lists this clonotype with a few counts. The chain carries TRBV10-3 and TRBJ1-1; D unresolved. Germline V CDR1 and CDR2: ENHRY, SYGVKD. V was shortened by 1 base and J by 3 bases, with 6 bases between the two germline ends. The CDR3 covers 13 residues. The CDR3 region is CAISELGYTEAFF. The CDR3 nucleotides are TGTGCCATCAGTGAGTTGGGATACACTGAAGCTTTCTTT.

This clonotype has a handful of counts. This chain links TRBV3-1 with TRBJ2-7, with TRBD2 as a possible D gene (6 bases). Germline V gives CDR1 LGHDT, CDR2 YNNKEL (reference sequence). This CDR3 is built from 15 residues. The V gene lost 0 bases and the J gene lost 2 bases, with 11 bases spanning the gap. CDR3 nucleotides: TGTGCCAGCAGCCAAGATGGAGGGAACCCCTACGAGCAGTACTTC. Its protein is CASSQDGGNPYEQYF.

The chain recombines TRBV14 with TRBJ2-7, with 8 bases aligning to TRBD2. The CDR3 covers 15 residues. Germline values: CDR1 SGHDN, CDR2 FVKESK. Losses at the gene ends were 6 bases for V and 5 bases for J; bases not matched to a gene: 12. CDR3 amino acids: CASREGVAGINEQYF. The CDR3 coding sequence is TGTGCCAGCAGGGAGGGAGTAGCGGGAATCAACGAGCAGTACTTC.

The table lists this clonotype with many counts. This chain joins TRBV28 and TRBJ2-3, with TRBD1 identical over 8 bases. There are 15 residues in the CDR3. Looked up from germline, CDR1 is MDHEN and CDR2 is SYDVKM. The V and J ends lost 7 bases and 2 bases, in that order; junction bases with no gene match: 8. The CDR3 reads CASTERTGHTDTQYF. In DNA, the CDR3 is TGTGCCAGCACCGAGAGGACAGGGCACACAGATACGCAGTATTTT.